These T cell receptor beta chains were read from a single sample in a study of blood T cell repertoires in COVID-19. Clones were sequenced by immunoSEQ multiplex PCR, and TCRdb holds only the in-frame ones, with some missing. The sample includes about 380,000 clones, 90% of them seen just once. The material sequenced was peripheral blood. The receptors stem from a young man with active or convalescent COVID-19. Both conserved end residues are trimmed from each CDR3.

j_gene,v_gene,CDR3aa
TRBJ2-4,TRBV7-2,ASSLVGGGSKNIQY
TRBJ2-7,TRBV11-2,ASSAYDRGPIYEQY
TRBJ1-2,TRBV6-2/TRBV6-3,ASSRGTGLSGYT
TRBJ1-5,TRBV7-8,ASSRRGNQPQH
TRBJ2-3,TRBV27,ASSLKRISTDTQY
TRBJ2-7,TRBV11-2,ASSFIGQGSYEQY
TRBJ2-1,TRBV25-1,ASISQTRDNEQF
TRBJ2-5,TRBV9,ASSVGGGKQETQY
TRBJ2-7,TRBV9,ASSVTGSTYEQY
TRBJ1-2,TRBV7-2,ASSPTAGDYGYT
TRBJ1-6,TRBV3-1/TRBV3-2,ASSQERDSPLH
TRBJ2-7,TRBV27,ASSSSNLYEQY
TRBJ2-7,TRBV12-5,ASARDRIYEQY
TRBJ1-2,TRBV29-1,SVTGGGSYGYT
TRBJ1-1,TRBV29-1,SVEESGPEAF
TRBJ1-2,TRBV7-9,ASSPRNPNYGYT
TRBJ1-3,TRBV5-1,ASSLVSRMKSGNTIY